Below, 6 T cell receptor beta chains from the same sample are listed, as sequenced in a study of beta chain features in type 1 diabetes. Whole-study findings and limits: When Type 1 diabetes patients were examined, their TCRB CDR3s proved moderately but significantly shorter in all four CD4+ subsets.

For these TCRs, the target antigens are not known. cDNA synthesis used the whole RNA isolate, giving expressed TCRB sequences. Clones were sequenced by immunoSEQ multiplex PCR, and TCRdb holds only the in-frame ones, with some missing. The sample consists of roughly 700,000 clones, roughly 12% of them appearing once. The sequenced sample consisted of naive CD4+ T cells from blood. These receptors came from a young man with type 1 diabetes.

This clone occurred a few times. The rearrangement links TRBV6-5 to TRBJ2-7; D remains unclear. Germline loops: CDR1 MNHEY, CDR2 SVGAGI. This CDR3 spans 15 amino acids. Trimming stripped 2 bases from V and 0 bases from J, with 11 bases between. CDR3 in amino acids: CASSYAGVSSYEQYF. CDR3 in DNA: TGTGCCAGCAGTTACGCAGGAGTAAGCTCCTACGAGCAGTACTTC.

This clone was observed a few times. This chain uses TRBV7-2 with TRBJ2-3; a weak D match, TRBD2 (5 bases). Germline loops: CDR1 SGHTA, CDR2 FQGNSA. Trimming left V 5 bases short and J 4 bases short, with 16 bases between. CDR3 length: 15 residues. CDR3 amino acids: CASSPKFRESDTQYF. The CDR3 coding sequence is TGTGCCAGCAGCCCAAAATTCCGGGAATCAGATACGCAGTATTTT.

This clone was found a few times. This sequence joins TRBV25-1 and TRBJ2-5; the D gene could be TRBD1 or TRBD2 (5 bases each). Trimming removed 7 bases from V and 5 bases from J, with 23 bases in between. CDR1 MGHDK and CDR2 SYGVNS come from the germline V gene. The CDR3 loop spans 16 amino acids. CDR3 in DNA: TGTGCCAGCACCGAGGGGATGGGCCCAAACCTGGAGACCCAGTACTTC. This sequence encodes CASTEGMGPNLETQYF.

This clone was counted only a few times. The CDR3 spells CASTPMGGLSNQPQHF. The CDR3 DNA sequence: TGTGCCAGTACCCCGATGGGAGGATTAAGCAATCAGCCCCAGCATTTT. The chain combines TRBV19 with TRBJ1-5; D is ambiguous. The CDR3 has 16 residues. The ends were cut back, 7 bases at V and 1 base at J, with 17 bases in the middle. Germline V gene data show CDR1 as LNHDA and CDR2 as SQIVND (reference sequence).

V and J are TRBV7-9 and TRBJ1-1; possibly TRBD1 for D (5 bases). This CDR3 is 14 amino acids long. CDR1 and CDR2 (germline): SEHNR, FQNEAQ (reference sequence). Trimming took off 1 base at V and 1 base at J, with 7 bases between the two ends. CDR3 in DNA: TGTGCCAGCAGCTTAGGGGACGGGAACACTGAAGCTTTCTTT. It specifies CASSLGDGNTEAFF.

This chain uses TRBV9 with TRBJ2-3; the D gene is possibly TRBD1 (6 bases). The CDR3 totals 15 residues. Germline lookup yields CDR1 SGDLS and CDR2 YYNGEE. The ends were cut back, 2 bases at V and 2 bases at J, with 12 bases in the middle. The CDR3 loop is CASSVTGYITDTQYF. The CDR3 nucleotides are TGTGCCAGCAGCGTGACAGGTTATATCACAGATACGCAGTATTTT.